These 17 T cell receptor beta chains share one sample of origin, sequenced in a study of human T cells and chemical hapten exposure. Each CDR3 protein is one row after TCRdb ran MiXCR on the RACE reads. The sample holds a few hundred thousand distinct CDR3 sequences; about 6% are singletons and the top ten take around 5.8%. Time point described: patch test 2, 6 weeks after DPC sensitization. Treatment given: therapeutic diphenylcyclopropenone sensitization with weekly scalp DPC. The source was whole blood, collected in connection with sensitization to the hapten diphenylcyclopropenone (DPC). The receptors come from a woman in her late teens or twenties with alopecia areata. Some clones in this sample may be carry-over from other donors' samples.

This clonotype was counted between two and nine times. The CDR3 region is CASSLAGQGDTQYF. The CDR3 DNA sequence: TGCGCCAGCAGCTTGGCCGGTCAGGGGGATACGCAGTATTTT. The chain carries TRBV5-1 and TRBJ2-3, with a weak D call TRBD1 (6 bases). Per the germline V gene, CDR1 is SGHRS and CDR2 is YFSETQ. The CDR3 runs 14 residues. V was shortened by 0 bases and J by 6 bases, with 11 bases between the two germline ends.

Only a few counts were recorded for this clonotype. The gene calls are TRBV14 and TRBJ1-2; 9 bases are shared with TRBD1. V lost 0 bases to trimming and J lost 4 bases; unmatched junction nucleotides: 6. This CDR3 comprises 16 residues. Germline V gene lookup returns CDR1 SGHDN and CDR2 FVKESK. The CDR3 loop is CASSQEGTGTLYGYTF. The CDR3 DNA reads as TGTGCCAGCAGCCAAGAGGGGACAGGGACCCTCTATGGCTACACCTTC. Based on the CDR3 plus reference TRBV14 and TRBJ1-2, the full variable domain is EAGVTQFPSHSVIEKGQTVTLRCDPISGHDNLYWYRRVMGKEIKFLLHFVKESKQDESGMPNNRFLAERTGGTYSTLKVQPAELEDSGVYFCASSQEGTGTLYGYTFGSGTRLTVV.

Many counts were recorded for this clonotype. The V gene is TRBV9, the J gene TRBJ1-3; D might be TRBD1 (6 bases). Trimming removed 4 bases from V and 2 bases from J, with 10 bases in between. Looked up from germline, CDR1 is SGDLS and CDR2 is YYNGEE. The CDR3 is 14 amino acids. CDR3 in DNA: TGTGCCAGCAGCCCCTGGACAGCTGGAAACACCATATATTTT. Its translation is CASSPWTAGNTIYF.

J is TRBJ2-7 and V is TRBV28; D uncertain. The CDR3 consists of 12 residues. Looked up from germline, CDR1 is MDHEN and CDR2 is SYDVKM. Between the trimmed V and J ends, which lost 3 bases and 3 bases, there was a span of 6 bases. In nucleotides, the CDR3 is TGTGCCAGCAGTTTGAGGATCTACGAGCAGTACTTC. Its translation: CASSLRIYEQYF.

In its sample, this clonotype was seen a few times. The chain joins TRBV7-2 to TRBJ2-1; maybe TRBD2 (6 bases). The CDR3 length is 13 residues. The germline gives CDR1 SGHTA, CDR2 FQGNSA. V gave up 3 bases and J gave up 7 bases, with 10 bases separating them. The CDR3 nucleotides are TGTGCCAGCAGCTTCAAAGGAGGGAATGAGCAGTTCTTC. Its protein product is CASSFKGGNEQFF.

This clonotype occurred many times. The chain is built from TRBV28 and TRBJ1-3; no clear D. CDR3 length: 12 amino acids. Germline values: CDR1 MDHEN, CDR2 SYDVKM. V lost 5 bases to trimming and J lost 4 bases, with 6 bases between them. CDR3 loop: CASSNTGNTIYF. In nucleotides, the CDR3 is TGTGCCAGCAGTAACACCGGAAACACCATATATTTT.

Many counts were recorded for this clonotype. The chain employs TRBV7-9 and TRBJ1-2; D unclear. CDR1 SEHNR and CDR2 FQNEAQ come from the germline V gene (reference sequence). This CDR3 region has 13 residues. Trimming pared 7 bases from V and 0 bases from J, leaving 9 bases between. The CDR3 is CASTVTANYGYTF. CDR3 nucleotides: TGTGCCAGCACCGTAACAGCTAACTATGGCTACACCTTC.

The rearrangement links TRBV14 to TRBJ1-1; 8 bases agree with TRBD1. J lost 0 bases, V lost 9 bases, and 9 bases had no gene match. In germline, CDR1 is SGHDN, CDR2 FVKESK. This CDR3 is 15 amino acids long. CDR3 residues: CASDSTGALNTEAFF. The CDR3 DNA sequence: TGTGCCAGTGATTCGACAGGGGCGCTGAACACTGAAGCTTTCTTT.

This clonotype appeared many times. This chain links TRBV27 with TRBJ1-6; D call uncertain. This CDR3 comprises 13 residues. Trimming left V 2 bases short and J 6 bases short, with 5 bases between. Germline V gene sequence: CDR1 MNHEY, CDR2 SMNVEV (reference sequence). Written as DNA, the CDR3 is TGTGCCAGCAGTTTACAAGCTAATTCACCCCTCCACTTT. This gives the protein CASSLQANSPLHF.

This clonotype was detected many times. The CDR3 sequence is CSVEPRTGANTEAFF. CDR3 nucleotide sequence: TGCAGCGTTGAACCCCGGACAGGGGCAAACACTGAAGCTTTCTTT. This rearrangement joins TRBV29-1 to TRBJ1-1, with 9 positions matching TRBD1. The CDR3 consists of 15 residues. Unmatched junction bases numbered 6, after V lost 2 bases and J lost 2 bases. Germline V gene sequence: CDR1 SQVTM, CDR2 ANQGSEA. Complete variable domain (other parts from reference TRBV29-1 and TRBJ1-1): SAVISQKPSRDICQRGTSLTIQCQVDSQVTMMFWYRQQPGQSLTLIATANQGSEATYESGFVIDKFPISRPNLTFSTLTVSNMSPEDSSIYLCSVEPRTGANTEAFFGQGTRLTVV.

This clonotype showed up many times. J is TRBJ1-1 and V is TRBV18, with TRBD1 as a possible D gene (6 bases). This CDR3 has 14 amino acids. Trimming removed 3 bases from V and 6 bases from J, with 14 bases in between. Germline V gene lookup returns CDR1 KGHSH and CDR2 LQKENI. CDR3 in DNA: TGTGCCAGCTCACCGACAGAGGGGGAGGCTGAAGCTTTCTTT. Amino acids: CASSPTEGEAEAFF.

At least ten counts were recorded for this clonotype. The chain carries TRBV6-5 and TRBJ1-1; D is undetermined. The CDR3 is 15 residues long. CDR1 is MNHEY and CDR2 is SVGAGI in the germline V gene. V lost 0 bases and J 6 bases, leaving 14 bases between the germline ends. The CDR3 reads CASSYSLVLGAEAFF. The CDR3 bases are TGTGCCAGCAGTTACTCACTAGTTTTAGGTGCTGAAGCTTTCTTT.

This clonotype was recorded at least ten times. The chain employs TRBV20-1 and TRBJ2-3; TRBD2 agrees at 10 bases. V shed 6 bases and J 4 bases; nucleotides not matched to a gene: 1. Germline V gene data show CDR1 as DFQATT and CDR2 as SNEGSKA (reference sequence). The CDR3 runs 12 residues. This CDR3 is CSATSGADTQYF. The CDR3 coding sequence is TGCAGTGCCACTAGCGGGGCAGATACGCAGTATTTT.

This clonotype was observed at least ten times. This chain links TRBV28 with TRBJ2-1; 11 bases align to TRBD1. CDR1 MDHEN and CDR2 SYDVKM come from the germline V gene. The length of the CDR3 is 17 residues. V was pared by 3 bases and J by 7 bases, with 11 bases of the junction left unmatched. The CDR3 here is CASSFQGADRGLNEQFF. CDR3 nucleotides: TGTGCCAGCAGTTTCCAAGGGGCGGACAGGGGGCTGAATGAGCAGTTCTTC.

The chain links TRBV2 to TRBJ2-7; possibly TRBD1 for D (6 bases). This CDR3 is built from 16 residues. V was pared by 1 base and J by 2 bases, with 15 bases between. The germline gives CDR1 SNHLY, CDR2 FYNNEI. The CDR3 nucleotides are TGTGCCAGCAGTGAAGGGGCAGGGGTAGTAACCTACGAGCAGTACTTC. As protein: CASSEGAGVVTYEQYF.

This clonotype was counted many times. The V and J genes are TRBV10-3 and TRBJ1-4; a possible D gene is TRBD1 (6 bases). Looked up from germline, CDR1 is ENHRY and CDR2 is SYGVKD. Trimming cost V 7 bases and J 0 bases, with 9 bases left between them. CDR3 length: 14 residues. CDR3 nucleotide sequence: TGTGCCATCAAGGGGGTTGCAACTAATGAAAAACTGTTTTTT. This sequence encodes CAIKGVATNEKLFF.

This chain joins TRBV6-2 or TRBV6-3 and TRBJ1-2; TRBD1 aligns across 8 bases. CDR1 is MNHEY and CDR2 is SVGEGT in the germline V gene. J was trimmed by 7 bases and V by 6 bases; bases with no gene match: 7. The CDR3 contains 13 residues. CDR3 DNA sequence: TGTGCCAGCAGGAGAGACAGGGGCTCTGGCTACACCTTC. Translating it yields CASRRDRGSGYTF.